Below are 19 T cell receptor beta chains sequenced from a single sample in a study of cytomegalovirus exposure and HLA in healthy donors. The study ran its PCR with 60 Vbeta and 13 Jbeta primers. Repertoires were generated with immunoSEQ multiplex PCR, while TCRdb's copy carries only in-frame clones and drops some. The sample records about 160,000 clones, around four fifths being singletons. The sequenced material came from PBMCs. These TCRs come from a man aged 50 to 60 in good health and CMV-seropositive.

This sequence joins TRBV5-8 and TRBJ1-2; 10 bases fit TRBD1. CDR1 is SGHTS, CDR2 YDEGEE, per germline. The CDR3 runs to 15 residues. With V trimmed by 0 bases and J by 6 bases, 5 bases remained unmatched. The CDR3 sequence is CASSLGGQGVHGYTF. Here the CDR3 DNA reads TGTGCCAGCAGCTTGGGAGGACAGGGGGTGCATGGCTACACCTTC.

The chain carries TRBV6-4 and TRBJ2-1; 9 positions agree with TRBD2. The CDR3 sequence is 17 residues long. Germline V CDR1 and CDR2: MRHNA, SNTAGT. The junction had 4 bases not matched to a gene; V was cut back by 0 bases and J by 1 base. The CDR3 here is CASSDSSGSKSYNEQFF. The CDR3 region has the DNA TGTGCCAGCAGTGACTCTAGCGGGAGTAAGTCCTACAATGAGCAGTTCTTC.

The V and J genes are TRBV14 and TRBJ1-2; D unclear. Germline V gene sequence: CDR1 SGHDN, CDR2 FVKESK. V lost 3 bases and J 1 base, leaving 6 bases between the germline ends. There are 13 residues in the CDR3. CDR3 DNA sequence: TGTGCCAGCAGCCAGTTCGTTAACTATGGCTACACCTTC. It specifies CASSQFVNYGYTF.

The chain uses TRBV11-3 and TRBJ2-7; 7 positions match TRBD2. This CDR3 region has 15 residues. Germline trimming cut 8 bases from V and 2 bases from J; bases unmatched to any gene: 12. Germline loops: CDR1 SGHNT, CDR2 YENEEA. In DNA form, the CDR3 reads TGTGCCAGCTTCAAAGGAGCGGGAAATCCCTACGAGCAGTACTTC. Its protein is CASFKGAGNPYEQYF.

The V gene is TRBV4-3, the J gene TRBJ2-3, with 14 bases identical to TRBD2. The V gene's germline CDR1 is LGHNA and CDR2 YSLEER. V trimming: 4 bases; J trimming: 3 bases; junction bases outside the gene matches: 9. CDR3 length: 18 residues. CDR3 sequence (DNA): TGCGCCAGCAGCCCAGGGACTAGCGGGAGAGATTGGACAGATACGCAGTATTTT. The encoded protein is CASSPGTSGRDWTDTQYF.

The gene calls are TRBV30 and TRBJ1-5; D is possibly TRBD1 (5 bases). The CDR3 is 14 residues long. The germline V and J ends were trimmed by 2 bases and 3 bases, with 11 bases remaining between them. The germline gives CDR1 GTSNPN, CDR2 SVGIG (reference sequence). The CDR3 bases are TGTGCCTGGAGTTACGGGACTCTCAATCAGCCCCAGCATTTT. Translation gives CAWSYGTLNQPQHF.

The genes are TRBV28 and TRBJ2-5; 7 nucleotides agree with TRBD1. Germline V CDR1 and CDR2: MDHEN, SYDVKM. After removal of 2 bases from V and 2 bases from J, the junction contained 2 bases not matched to a gene. The CDR3 contains 14 residues. CDR3 residues: CASSLGGQQETQYF. The CDR3 bases are TGTGCCAGCAGTTTAGGGGGACAGCAAGAGACCCAGTACTTC. The whole variable domain, filled in from reference TRBV28 and TRBJ2-5, reads DVKVTQSSRYLVKRTGEKVFLECVQDMDHENMFWYRQDPGLGLRLIYFSYDVKMKEKGDIPEGYSVSREKKERFSLILESASTNQTSMYLCASSLGGQQETQYFGPGTRLLVL.

V usage is TRBV7-9 and J usage is TRBJ1-2; 7 bases are shared with TRBD1. This CDR3 region has 12 residues. V lost 5 bases, J lost 8 bases, and 5 bases stayed unmatched. Germline assignment: CDR1 SEHNR and CDR2 FQNEAQ (reference sequence). This CDR3 is CASSAGTDGYTF. The CDR3 DNA reads TGTGCCAGCAGCGCCGGGACAGACGGCTACACCTTC.

This clone was seen just once. The chain is built from TRBV28 and TRBJ1-2; D might be TRBD1 (5 bases). The CDR3 contains 12 residues. The V and J ends lost 4 bases and 8 bases respectively, with 11 bases between them. Germline CDR1 MDHEN, CDR2 SYDVKM. In DNA form, the CDR3 reads TGTGCCAGCAGTTCAGGGTTTGAGGGCTACACCTTC. Translating gives CASSSGFEGYTF.

V gene TRBV7-6 combines with J gene TRBJ2-1; 8 bases are a match to TRBD1. Germline V gene lookup returns CDR1 SGHVS and CDR2 FNYEAQ. The V and J ends lost 3 bases and 5 bases, in that order; junction bases with no gene match: 6. The CDR3 is made up of 15 amino acids. The CDR3 region has the DNA TGTGCCAGCAGCTTTAACCAGGGGGCACACAATGAGCAGTTCTTC. The encoded protein is CASSFNQGAHNEQFF.

This rearrangement joins TRBV6-5 to TRBJ1-2, with no clear D. From germline, CDR1 is MNHEY and CDR2 SVGAGI. Trimming shortened V by 9 bases and J by 1 base, and 9 bases separated the two germline ends. The CDR3 totals 12 residues. CDR3 DNA sequence: TGTGCCAGTTCGGTGGTTAACTATGGCTACACCTTC. Encoded protein: CASSVVNYGYTF.

The CDR3 DNA is TGTGCCTGGAGTGTCCAAAAAGCCAAAAACATTCAGTACTTC. It is translated as CAWSVQKAKNIQYF. The gene calls are TRBV30 and TRBJ2-4; D gene uncertain. The germline gives CDR1 GTSNPN, CDR2 SVGIG (reference sequence). The CDR3 contains 14 residues. Trimming removed 0 bases at V and 0 bases at J, with 6 bases between.

This clone was found a few times. The chain employs TRBV9 and TRBJ2-3; TRBD1 aligns across 7 bases. CDR1 is SGDLS, CDR2 YYNGEE, per germline. J was trimmed by 9 bases and V by 3 bases; bases with no gene match: 4. CDR3 size: 12 residues. In nucleotides, the CDR3 is TGTGCCAGCAGCGCCACAGGGGACACGCAGTATTTT. It encodes CASSATGDTQYF.

The chain links TRBV2 to TRBJ2-5; D unclear. The length of the CDR3 is 14 residues. Germline V gene data show CDR1 as SNHLY and CDR2 as FYNNEI. The V and J ends lost 2 bases and 3 bases respectively, with 10 bases between them. The CDR3 reads CASSESPRKETQYF. Written as DNA, the CDR3 is TGTGCCAGCAGTGAATCACCTAGGAAAGAGACCCAGTACTTC.

This clone appeared once. The rearrangement links TRBV30 to TRBJ1-2, with D possibly matching TRBD1 (5 bases). The V end lost 8 bases, the J end lost 0 bases, and 13 bases lay between the germline ends. Germline CDR1 GTSNPN, CDR2 SVGIG (reference sequence). The CDR3 has 13 residues. The DNA for the CDR3 is TGTGCCGGGGCGAGGTCAGCTAACTATGGCTACACCTTC. Protein product: CAGARSANYGYTF.

The rearrangement uses TRBV9 and TRBJ1-2; TRBD1 agrees at 9 bases. V shed 5 bases and J 1 base; nucleotides not matched to a gene: 6. This CDR3 spans 15 amino acids. Per the germline V gene, CDR1 is SGDLS and CDR2 is YYNGEE. CDR3 region: CASSRQGEGNYGYTF. Written as DNA, the CDR3 is TGTGCCAGCAGTAGACAGGGGGAAGGTAACTATGGCTACACCTTC. Full variable domain (outside the CDR3, taken from reference TRBV9 and TRBJ1-2): DSGVTQTPKHLITATGQRVTLRCSPRSGDLSVYWYQQSLDQGLQFLIQYYNGEERAKGNILERFSAQQFPDLHSELNLSSLELGDSALYFCASSRQGEGNYGYTFGSGTRLTVV.

The chain couples TRBV5-6 to TRBJ2-1, with D possibly TRBD1 on 6 matching bases. The CDR3 contains 15 residues. Germline CDR1 SGHDT, CDR2 YYEEEE. Trimming took off 0 bases at V and 7 bases at J, with 14 bases between the two ends. The CDR3 bases are TGTGCCAGCAGCTTGGGTGCAGGGGCGGGTAATGAGCAGTTCTTC. The encoded protein is CASSLGAGAGNEQFF.

The V and J genes are TRBV7-6 and TRBJ2-1; 13 bases are shared with TRBD2. The CDR3 has 14 residues. J lost 9 bases, V lost 4 bases, and 3 bases had no gene match. Germline lookup yields CDR1 SGHVS and CDR2 FNYEAQ. The CDR3 coding sequence is TGTGCCAGCAGCTCGGGACTAGCGGGGAGTGAGCAGTTCTTC. Translated, it gives CASSSGLAGSEQFF.

This chain joins TRBV11-3 and TRBJ1-1; TRBD1 matches 7 bases. In germline, CDR1 is SGHNT, CDR2 YENEEA. The CDR3 is 15 residues long. With 6 bases clipped from V and 1 base from J, the junction kept 8 bases outside the gene matches. CDR3 protein: CASSLQQGTNTEAFF. The CDR3 DNA reads TGTGCCAGCAGTTTGCAACAGGGGACGAACACTGAAGCTTTCTTT.